The 16 T cell receptor beta chains reported below all come from one sample, sequenced in a study of response to subunit inactivated influenza vaccine. TCRdb passed the RT-PCR reads through MiXCR, listing each CDR3 protein once. This table has hundreds of thousands of distinct CDR3 sequences, about 7.6% appearing once. The sequences come from PBMCs from blood, collected approximately 25 months after vaccination. These TCRs come from a man aged 50 to 69 who received an inactivated influenza vaccine.

The chain recombines TRBV29-1 with TRBJ1-4, with D perhaps matching TRBD1 (6 bases). Germline lookup yields CDR1 SQVTM and CDR2 ANQGSEA. The CDR3 extends over 14 amino acids. V dropped 8 bases and J dropped 4 bases, with 17 bases sitting between them. The CDR3 is CSTRGGPFNEKLFF. CDR3 nucleotides: TGCAGCACTCGTGGGGGGCCCTTTAATGAAAAACTGTTTTTT.

The CDR3 reads CASSYRQGGTGELFF. In DNA form, the CDR3 reads TGTGCCAGCAGCTATCGACAGGGAGGGACCGGGGAGCTGTTTTTT. J is TRBJ2-2 and V is TRBV7-2, with D perhaps TRBD1 or TRBD2 (7 bases each). V lost 4 bases to trimming and J lost 5 bases, with 14 bases between them. Germline V CDR1 and CDR2: SGHTA, FQGNSA. The CDR3 has 15 residues. Complete variable domain (other parts from reference TRBV7-2 and TRBJ2-2): GAGVSQSPSNKVTEKGKDVELRCDPISGHTALYWYRQSLGQGLEFLIYFQGNSAPDKSGLPSDRFSAERTGGSVSTLTIQRTQQEDSAVYLCASSYRQGGTGELFFGEGSRLTVL.

The J gene is TRBJ2-1, the V gene TRBV7-2; 9 positions match TRBD1. CDR1 and CDR2 (germline): SGHTA, FQGNSA. This CDR3 is built from 15 residues. J lost 7 bases, V lost 6 bases, and 10 bases had no gene match. Written as DNA, the CDR3 is TGTGCCAGCAGGCCACCGGGGACAGGGAGGAATGAGCAGTTCTTC. Translated, it gives CASRPPGTGRNEQFF.

This sequence joins TRBV29-1 and TRBJ2-7, with 7 bases that match TRBD1. The trim removed 0 bases at V and 1 base at J, leaving 6 bases unmatched. Germline V CDR1 and CDR2: SQVTM, ANQGSEA. This CDR3 spans 15 amino acids. CDR3 nucleotide sequence: TGCAGCGTTGAAGACGGCAGGGGGTCTTCCTACGAGCAGTACTTC. It encodes CSVEDGRGSSYEQYF.

This clonotype was recorded at least ten times. The chain carries TRBV6-1 and TRBJ1-1, with 9 bases lining up with TRBD1. The CDR3 runs 17 residues. CDR1 and CDR2 from the germline V gene are MNHNS and SASEGT. After removal of 6 bases from V and 2 bases from J, the junction contained 13 bases not matched to a gene. DNA of the CDR3: TGTGCCAGCAGCCTCTCTACAGGGGGCCAAATTAACACTGAAGCTTTCTTT. Its protein is CASSLSTGGQINTEAFF.

This clonotype was picked up many times. This sequence joins TRBV9 and TRBJ1-5; D perhaps matches TRBD1 (5 bases). CDR1 is SGDLS, CDR2 YYNGEE, per germline. This CDR3 comprises 14 residues. Trimming shortened V by 4 bases and J by 5 bases, and 13 bases separated the two germline ends. CDR3 loop: CASSSGGSYQPQHF. The CDR3 region has the DNA TGTGCCAGCAGCTCCGGGGGGTCCTATCAGCCCCAGCATTTT.

This clonotype showed up many times. This chain joins TRBV5-6 and TRBJ2-3, with 13 bases matching TRBD2. The CDR3 has 17 amino acids. V was clipped by 2 bases and J by 6 bases; unmatched bases: 9. Germline V gene sequence: CDR1 SGHDT, CDR2 YYEEEE. The CDR3 protein is CASSLKGLAGLGDTQYF. CDR3 nucleotide sequence: TGTGCCAGCAGCTTAAAGGGACTAGCGGGACTTGGCGATACGCAGTATTTT.

The rearrangement uses TRBV7-2 and TRBJ2-3, with 8 bases fitting TRBD2. From germline, CDR1 is SGHTA and CDR2 FQGNSA. With 4 bases clipped from V and 5 bases from J, the junction kept 8 bases outside the gene matches. This CDR3 has 15 amino acids. The chain's CDR3 is CASSSTGTRGDTQYF. CDR3 sequence (DNA): TGTGCCAGCAGCTCAACCGGGACTAGGGGAGATACGCAGTATTTT.

There are many counts of this clonotype. This sequence joins TRBV28 and TRBJ2-7; D is ambiguous. Germline V gives CDR1 MDHEN, CDR2 SYDVKM. The CDR3 has 14 residues. The V and J ends lost 6 bases and 1 base respectively, with 13 bases between them. This CDR3 reads CASRYRAPSYEQYF. Here the CDR3 DNA reads TGTGCCAGCAGGTATAGGGCGCCTTCCTACGAGCAGTACTTC.

This chain uses TRBV7-8 with TRBJ1-2, with D perhaps matching TRBD1 (5 bases). The germline V gene encodes CDR1 SGHVS and CDR2 FQNEAQ. The CDR3 totals 15 residues. Trimming took off 4 bases at V and 4 bases at J, with 16 bases between the two ends. For the CDR3, the DNA is TGTGCCAGCAGCTCTACCAGGGCGGTTGGCTATGGCTACACCTTC. Its translation is CASSSTRAVGYGYTF.

The sample holds a few counts of this clonotype. The chain carries TRBV5-1 and TRBJ2-7; 10 bases match TRBD2. After removal of 1 base from V and 0 bases from J, the junction contained 4 bases not matched to a gene. This CDR3 region has 16 residues. The germline V gene has CDR1 SGHRS and CDR2 YFSETQ. The CDR3 DNA reads as TGCGCCAGCAGCTTGATGTCTAGCGGGAGCTCCTACGAGCAGTACTTC. The encoded protein is CASSLMSSGSSYEQYF.

This clonotype was picked up many times. The chain couples TRBV11-2 to TRBJ2-1; 12 nucleotides align to TRBD1. Losses at the gene ends were 5 bases for V and 8 bases for J; bases not matched to a gene: 10. The CDR3 covers 16 residues. Germline V gives CDR1 SGHAT, CDR2 FQNNGV. The CDR3 bases are TGTGCCAGCAGCCACCCGCGGGACAGGGGGCTGTATGAGCAGTTCTTC. Protein: CASSHPRDRGLYEQFF.

This rearrangement joins TRBV7-2 to TRBJ1-2; no firm D call. This CDR3 region has 14 residues. V lost 4 bases, J lost 4 bases, and 13 bases lay in between. Germline CDR1 is SGHTA and CDR2 is FQGNSA. The CDR3 DNA follows: TGTGCCAGCAGCTCACTAAGCGCCCGCTATGGCTACACCTTC. Its protein product is CASSSLSARYGYTF.

This clonotype has more than one count but fewer than ten. The chain uses TRBV20-1 and TRBJ1-5; TRBD1 agrees at 9 bases. The CDR3 loop spans 17 amino acids. J was trimmed by 2 bases and V by 5 bases; bases with no gene match: 13. CDR1 is DFQATT, CDR2 SNEGSKA, per germline (reference sequence). CDR3 sequence reads: CSARDRARGRGNQPQHF. Here the CDR3 DNA reads TGCAGTGCTCGGGACAGGGCCCGGGGACGAGGCAATCAGCCCCAGCATTTT.

The rearrangement links TRBV4-3 to TRBJ1-1; D is ambiguous. This CDR3 contains 14 residues. Trimming took 6 bases from V and 0 from J, leaving 11 bases between them. CDR1 is LGHNA and CDR2 is YSLEER in the germline V gene. CDR3 coding DNA: TGCGCCAGCAGTCGCCTTTTAGTGAACACTGAAGCTTTCTTT. This encodes CASSRLLVNTEAFF.

This clonotype was seen a handful of times. This chain joins TRBV28 and TRBJ2-1; D gene ambiguous. V lost 3 bases to trimming and J lost 10 bases, with 16 bases between them. From germline, CDR1 is MDHEN and CDR2 SYDVKM. There are 14 residues in the CDR3. The chain's CDR3 is CASSLGGPTREQFF. CDR3 coding DNA: TGTGCCAGCAGTTTGGGCGGACCTACAAGGGAGCAGTTCTTC.